This T cell receptor beta chain is drawn from a study of blood T cell repertoires in COVID-19. Study overall: The United States, Italy and Spain supplied acute and convalescent COVID-19 samples.

Clones were sequenced by immunoSEQ multiplex PCR, and TCRdb holds only the in-frame ones, with some missing. This sample yields 35,000 to 45,000 clones, of which just under 85% are seen a single time; 5.4% belongs to the top ten. This clone was observed once. Germline V lookup: CDR1 SGHVS, CDR2 FQNEAQ. This CDR3 comprises 19 residues. Trimming cost V 1 base and J 1 base; bases outside gene matches: 10. The sequence was collected from a man aged 50 or older with active COVID-19. Sequenced input: peripheral blood. The chain couples TRBV7-8 to TRBJ2-3, with 11 bases that match TRBD2. The CDR3 reads CASSLVGSGGALGTDTQYF. CDR3 coding DNA: TGTGCCAGCAGCTTAGTCGGTAGCGGGGGGGCCCTCGGCACAGATACGCAGTATTTT.